Shown below are 5 T cell receptor beta chains from a single sample sequenced in a study of T cells in Graves' hyperthyroidism and ophthalmopathy. Amplified TCR beta CDR3 regions derived from RNA transcripts. RT-PCR in the first round (using the HTBI primer set) targeted the TCR CDR3. Using its own MiXCR run on the multiplex PCR reads, TCRdb lists one record per CDR3 protein. The sample lists roughly 580,000 distinct CDR3 sequences, about half occurring once. Sequencing was done on a sample of peripheral blood or thyroid tissue (not recorded which). All receptors come from a woman aged 18-35 years with Graves' hyperthyroidism.

This clonotype was seen a single time. A read error may be the cause here, since a much bigger clone is one base away. This chain uses TRBV2 with TRBJ2-6; D might be TRBD1 (5 bases). V was trimmed by 4 bases and J by 2 bases, leaving 6 bases between them. CDR1 is SNHLY and CDR2 is FYNNEI in the germline V gene. The CDR3 runs to 14 residues. The CDR3 nucleotides are TGTGCCAGCAGTGCAGGGACTGGGGCCAACGTCCTGACTTTC. Protein sequence: CASSAGTGANVLTF.

This chain uses TRBV10-3 with TRBJ2-5; 12 positions agree with TRBD2. Trimming at V came to 2 bases and at J to 1 base, leaving 2 bases not matched to a gene. The CDR3 spans 16 residues. CDR1 is ENHRY and CDR2 is SYGVKD in the germline V gene. CDR3 sequence: CAISEGLAGSQETQYF. CDR3 DNA sequence: TGTGCCATCAGTGAGGGACTAGCGGGATCCCAAGAGACCCAGTACTTC.

V is TRBV25-1 and J is TRBJ1-1; D gene unclear. Trimming removed 11 bases at V and 4 bases at J, with 20 bases between. Looked up from germline, CDR1 is MGHDK and CDR2 is SYGVNS. The CDR3 extends over 14 amino acids. In DNA, the CDR3 is TGTGCCTGGAACCGGGCTGGGGTAGGCACTGAAGCTTTCTTT. Protein product: CAWNRAGVGTEAFF.

This clonotype was counted many times. The rearrangement links TRBV2 to TRBJ1-4; D remains ambiguous. This CDR3 is 14 amino acids long. Per germline, CDR1 SNHLY and CDR2 FYNNEI. V gave up 0 bases and J gave up 5 bases, with 7 bases separating them. The CDR3 sequence is CASSEARWNEKLFF. The CDR3 DNA is TGTGCCAGCAGTGAAGCCAGGTGGAATGAAAAACTGTTTTTT. The full variable domain, rest sourced from reference TRBV2 and TRBJ1-4, is EPEVTQTPSHQVTQMGQEVILRCVPISNHLYFYWYRQILGQKVEFLVSFYNNEISEKSEIFDDQFSVERPDGSNFTLKIRSTKLEDSAMYFCASSEARWNEKLFFGSGTQLSVL.

This clonotype was seen more than once but under ten times. This chain uses TRBV19 with TRBJ2-7, with TRBD1 identical over 9 bases. CDR1 and CDR2 (germline): LNHDA, SQIVND (reference sequence). CDR3 size: 15 residues. Trimming took 5 bases from V and 2 from J; bases not matched to a gene: 7. The CDR3 is CASSAYRGLAYEQYF. CDR3 nucleotides: TGTGCCAGTAGTGCATACAGGGGGCTCGCCTACGAGCAGTACTTC.